A selection of T cell receptor beta chains follows, all from one sample in a study of cytomegalovirus exposure and HLA in healthy donors. The data were produced by immunoSEQ multiplex PCR, yet TCRdb's version contains in-frame clones alone and is incomplete. The profile shows about 240,000 clones, over 70% of them singletons. The sequenced material came from PBMCs. The receptors were sampled from a woman aged 55-69 years in good health and CMV-seropositive. The CDR3 runs from the conserved cysteine through the conserved F or W. A D gene is named only where the DNA matches it firmly. Where a row states a size, it is once, few, many or the class of an expanded clone; other rows omit it.

j_gene: TRBJ2-6; v_gene: TRBV6-4; abundance: -; d_gene: -; CDR3aa: CASSVGPGANVLTF; CDR3nt: TGTGCCAGCAGTGTTGGGCCTGGGGCCAACGTCCTGACTTTC
j_gene: TRBJ1-2; v_gene: TRBV6-5; abundance: -; d_gene: -; CDR3aa: CASSSTGGGYTF; CDR3nt: TGTGCCAGCAGTTCAACGGGGGGTGGCTACACCTTC
j_gene: TRBJ2-1; v_gene: TRBV6-5; abundance: -; d_gene: -; CDR3aa: CASSYSGSNGEQFF; CDR3nt: TGTGCCAGCAGTTACTCAGGGAGTAATGGTGAGCAGTTCTTC
j_gene: TRBJ1-1; v_gene: TRBV5-1; abundance: few; d_gene: -; CDR3aa: CASSLDIGGTEAFF; CDR3nt: TGCGCCAGCAGCTTGGATATAGGGGGCACTGAAGCTTTCTTT
j_gene: TRBJ2-3; v_gene: TRBV10-3; abundance: once; d_gene: TRBD2; CDR3aa: CAISLGTSVDTQYF; CDR3nt: TGTGCCATCAGCTTAGGGACTAGCGTAGATACGCAGTATTTT
j_gene: TRBJ2-7; v_gene: TRBV10-3; abundance: -; d_gene: TRBD2; CDR3aa: CAIRSSGETYEQYF; CDR3nt: TGTGCCATCAGAAGTAGCGGGGAGACCTACGAGCAGTACTTC
j_gene: TRBJ1-4; v_gene: TRBV9; abundance: -; d_gene: -; CDR3aa: CASSVIGGYGEKLFF; CDR3nt: TGTGCCAGCAGCGTAATTGGGGGGTACGGGGAAAAACTGTTTTTT
j_gene: TRBJ1-1; v_gene: TRBV5-1; abundance: -; d_gene: -; CDR3aa: CASAENTEAFF; CDR3nt: TGCGCCAGCGCGGAGAACACTGAAGCTTTCTTT
j_gene: TRBJ1-3; v_gene: TRBV11-2; abundance: few; d_gene: TRBD1; CDR3aa: CASSSFRDRGGYTIYF; CDR3nt: TGTGCCAGCAGCTCCTTCCGGGACAGGGGTGGATACACCATATATTTT
j_gene: TRBJ1-1; v_gene: TRBV6-5; abundance: -; d_gene: TRBD1; CDR3aa: CASSYSFTGGRTEAFF; CDR3nt: TGTGCCAGCAGTTACAGTTTTACAGGGGGCAGAACTGAAGCTTTCTTT
j_gene: TRBJ2-1; v_gene: TRBV7-3; abundance: few; d_gene: -; CDR3aa: CASSLKEARTYNEQFF; CDR3nt: TGTGCCAGCAGCTTAAAGGAAGCGCGAACCTACAATGAGCAGTTCTTC